The present entry profiles one T cell receptor beta chain with its context. The sample originates from a study of blood T cell repertoires in COVID-19. Study summary: There were acute and convalescent COVID-19 samples, and they came from the United States, Italy and Spain.

Original processing notes: From reference gene primer amplification, estimates of nucleated cell counts were derived. Profiled with immunoSEQ multiplex PCR; TCRdb holds only in-frame clones, not every one. V and J calls and clone size follow that table, whereas D and trimming were derived from the DNA. This table has 150,000 to 180,000 clones, roughly nine tenths appearing once. The sequenced material came from peripheral blood. The clonotype comes from a woman between 40 and 55 years old with acute or convalescent COVID-19.

CDR3 sequence: CASSYPGEEKLFF. CDR3 DNA: TGTGCCAGCAGTTACCCTGGGGAGGAAAAACTGTTTTTT. The J gene is TRBJ1-4, the V gene TRBV6-5, with D unclear. The CDR3 has 13 residues. Trimming removed 2 bases at V and 8 bases at J, with 9 bases between. The germline gives CDR1 MNHEY, CDR2 SVGAGI.